These T cell receptor beta chains were read from a single sample in a study of response to subunit inactivated influenza vaccine. Each CDR3 protein gets one entry after TCRdb re-called the RT-PCR reads with MiXCR. The profile shows about 780,000 distinct CDR3 sequences, roughly 20% of them singletons. The sequences come from PBMCs from blood, collected 4 to 6 days after vaccination. These receptors originate from a man aged 50-60 years who received an inactivated influenza vaccine. CDR3s leave out the opening cysteine and the closing phenylalanine or tryptophan.

V gene,J gene,CDR3 protein
TRBV6-5,TRBJ2-1,ASSYSTGLAEYNEQF
TRBV12-3/TRBV12-4,TRBJ2-7,ASSLGPGTYEQY
TRBV5-6,TRBJ2-5,ASSLETGTGETQY
TRBV20-1,TRBJ1-5,SASPGNSNQPQH
TRBV9,TRBJ2-1,ASSVGQGQYNEQF
TRBV30,TRBJ2-7,AWSRDRGRDEQY
TRBV12-3/TRBV12-4,TRBJ1-5,ASSLNGGLGNQPQH
TRBV19,TRBJ1-2,ASRPNPDNYGYT
TRBV6-1,TRBJ2-7,ASSETGTVTYEQY
TRBV6-5,TRBJ1-5,ASSWGTAGANQPQH
TRBV4-1,TRBJ1-5,ASSRTGANQPQH
TRBV20-1,TRBJ2-5,SATGGAEETQY
TRBV20-1,TRBJ1-6,SAQGYNSPLH
TRBV7-3,TRBJ2-1,ASSMRQGSYNEQF
TRBV5-5,TRBJ2-3,ASSVGQGVGTDTQY
TRBV12-3/TRBV12-4,TRBJ1-1,ASSHRDRAGNTEAF
TRBV20-1,TRBJ2-1,SARGTGTSLTHEQF
TRBV20-1,TRBJ1-2,SARVRRSGYT
TRBV4-3,TRBJ1-2,ASSQYKALNYGYT
TRBV7-2,TRBJ2-7,ASRPYTGAYEQY